Listed below are T cell receptor delta chains from one sample, sequenced in a study of human gamma delta and Vdelta1 T cells. TCRdb reprocessed the PCR reads using CATT. The sample lists 6,500 or so delta-chain clones; roughly a tenth were seen once. Source material: naive CD27+ Vdelta1 gamma-delta T cells from blood. The receptors come from a human donor in good health. Both conserved end residues are part of each CDR3. The D gene is left open where the match is weak. Clone size, where shown, is once, few, many, or a class for clones that have expanded.

j_call d_call clone_size v_call cdr3_aa cdr3_nt
TRDJ1 TRDD2 medium-sized TRDV1 CALGELQILPTWGGIPNTDKLIF TGTGCTCTTGGGGAACTCCAAATCCTTCCTACTTGGGGGGGGATCCCCAACACCGATAAACTCATCTTT
TRDJ1 TRDD3 NA TRDV1 CALGSSAGGYFRANLIF TGTGCTCTTGGGTCCTCGGCTGGGGGATACTTCCGTGCTAACCTCATCTTT
TRDJ1 TRDD3 medium-sized TRDV1 CALGELHSRRGGGPLNAANKLIF TGTGCTCTTGGGGAACTCCATTCCCGCCGTGGTGGGGGACCGCTTAACGCCGCCAATAAACTCATCTTT
TRDJ1 TRDD3 medium-sized TRDV1 CALGPKGSFSGGYAYTDKLIF TGTGCTCTTGGGCCCAAGGGCTCCTTCTCCGGGGGATACGCGTACACCGATAAACTCATCTTT
TRDJ1 TRDD2 medium-sized TRDV1 CALGERPFLVLPYTDKLIF TGTGCTCTTGGGGAAAGGCCCTTCCTCGTACTGCCGTACACCGATAAACTCATCTTT
TRDJ1 TRDD3 medium-sized TRDV1 CALGSRPSYLGDTPYYTDKLIF TGTGCTCTTGGGTCCCGGCCTTCCTATTTGGGGGATACGCCTTATTACACCGATAAACTCATCTTT
TRDJ1 TRDD3 large TRDV1 CALGEPAKHPVWGIRYTDKLIF TGTGCTCTTGGGGAACCTGCTAAACACCCCGTCTGGGGGATCAGGTACACCGATAAACTCATCTTT
TRDJ1 TRDD2 medium-sized TRDV1 CALGESKISYLAGASELIF TGTGCTCTTGGGGAATCGAAGATTTCCTACCTGGCGGGGGCTAGTGAGCTCATCTTT
TRDJ1 TRDD3 many TRDV2 CACASTGGASQLIF TGTGCCTGTGCCAGTACTGGGGGAGCGAGCCAACTCATCTTT
TRDJ1 NA NA TRDV1 CALGRGLHTDQLIF TGTGCTCTTGGTCGGGGGTTACACACCGATCAACTCATCTTT
TRDJ1 NA large TRDV1 CALGNRIRRPSLLVDKLIF TGTGCTCTTGGGAACCGGATAAGGCGCCCCTCACTTCTGGTGGATAAACTCATCTTT
TRDJ1 TRDD3 medium-sized TRDV1 CALGELVRSRRGGSPYTDKLIF TGTGCTCTTGGGGAATTGGTGAGATCTCGTCGTGGGGGATCACCCTACACCGATAAACTCATCTTT
TRDJ1 NA NA TRDV1 CALGAKTGTGRGELIF TGTGCTCTTGGGGCCAAAACTGGTACTGGGAGGGGGGAACTCATCTTT
TRDJ1 NA medium-sized TRDV1 CALGTTTRGHGGGTDKLIF TGTGCTCTTGGGACTACTACAAGGGGGCACGGGGGTGGCACCGATAAACTCATCTTT
TRDJ1 TRDD3 few TRDV1 CALGKASVSPTWGIRGSTDKLIF TGTGCTCTTGGGAAAGCTTCCGTTTCACCTACCTGGGGGATACGCGGATCAACCGATAAACTCATCTTT
TRDJ1 TRDD3 medium-sized TRDV1 CALGDPATPGGYITDKLIF TGTGCTCTTGGGGACCCAGCGACCCCCGGGGGATACATCACCGATAAACTCATCTTT
TRDJ1 TRDD2 few TRDV1 CALGRSRPSYSDVVGLTRGKLIF TGTGCTCTTGGGCGCAGCAGGCCTTCCTATTCTGACGTGGTAGGGTTGACACGGGGTAAACTCATCTTT
TRDJ1 TRDD3 medium-sized TRDV1 CALGILRRWGILYTDKLIF TGTGCTCTTGGAATCCTCCGGCGGTGGGGGATACTTTACACCGATAAACTCATCTTT
TRDJ1 TRDD3 NA TRDV1 CALGHPPLWGIRGTDKLIF TGTGCTCTTGGGCACCCCCCTCTCTGGGGGATACGGGGCACCGATAAACTCATCTTT
TRDJ1 TRDD2 NA TRDV1 CALGPRAFLRFSREELRAGGKEKLIF TGTGCTCTTGGGCCTCGCGCCTTCCTACGTTTTTCGAGGGAGGAACTTAGGGCTGGGGGGAAAGAGAAACTCATCTTT
TRDJ1 NA NA TRDV1 CALGRMRGTYTDKLIF TGTGCTCTTGGGCGAATGAGGGGTACGTACACCGATAAACTCATCTTT
TRDJ1 TRDD3 medium-sized TRDV1 CALGERVPSTWGIPTDKLIF TGTGCTCTTGGGGAAAGGGTGCCTTCGACCTGGGGGATACCCACCGATAAACTCATCTTT
TRDJ1 TRDD3 few TRDV1 CALGELSRPYWGIPDKLIF TGTGCTCTTGGGGAACTATCTCGGCCCTACTGGGGGATACCCGATAAACTCATCTTT
TRDJ1 TRDD3 medium-sized TRDV1 CALGEYPQKGGYVGPTYTDKLIF TGTGCTCTTGGGGAATATCCTCAGAAGGGGGGATACGTTGGACCAACCTACACCGATAAACTCATCTTT
TRDJ1 TRDD3 NA TRDV1 CALGATLPWGIRRYTDKLIF TGTGCTCTTGGGGCAACATTACCCTGGGGGATACGGAGGTACACCGATAAACTCATCTTT
TRDJ1 TRDD3 medium-sized TRDV1 CALGDPGLPKGRDPYWGIRYGKLIF TGTGCTCTTGGGGACCCCGGCCTTCCTAAAGGGAGGGACCCGTACTGGGGGATACGTTACGGTAAACTCATCTTT
TRDJ1 TRDD3 NA TRDV1 CALSLRTTRGIRNTDKLIF TGTGCTCTTAGTCTCCGGACTACGAGGGGGATACGGAACACCGATAAACTCATCTTT
TRDJ1 TRDD3 NA TRDV1 CALGKRSLPYWGIRRTDKLIF TGTGCTCTCGGGAAAAGGTCCCTGCCCTACTGGGGGATACGGAGGACCGATAAACTCATCTTT
TRDJ1 TRDD3 NA TRDV1 CALGVPLPSSRLGTGGYLTWSYTDKLIF TGTGCTCTTGGGGTTCCTCTGCCTTCCTCCAGGTTGGGTACTGGGGGATACCTTACGTGGTCGTACACCGATAAACTCATCTTT
TRDJ1 TRDD3 medium-sized TRDV1 CALGELSHWGIDKLIF TGTGCTCTTGGGGAACTCAGTCACTGGGGGATCGATAAACTCATCTTT
TRDJ1 NA few TRDV1 CALGELVRGPSYLTGGSQAGLIF TGTGCTCTTGGGGAACTCGTTAGAGGGCCTTCCTACCTTACTGGGGGGTCCCAAGCGGGACTCATCTTT
TRDJ1 TRDD3 few TRDV1 CALGGNRPGLRWGIGVWTDKLIF TGTGCTCTTGGGGGGAACCGCCCCGGGCTACGGTGGGGGATAGGGGTCTGGACCGATAAACTCATCTTT
TRDJ1 TRDD3 NA TRDV1 CALGALYWGKLIF TGTGCTCTTGGGGCTTTGTACTGGGGGAAACTCATCTTT
TRDJ1 TRDD3 medium-sized TRDV1 CALGKLEGYAGKGTDKLIF TGTGCTCTTGGGAAGTTGGAGGGATACGCGGGTAAGGGGACCGATAAACTCATCTTT
TRDJ1 TRDD3 medium-sized TRDV1 CALGELEGPTRVPWGIRGGTDKLIF TGTGCTCTTGGGGAACTAGAGGGTCCTACGCGTGTCCCCTGGGGGATACGCGGAGGCACCGATAAACTCATCTTT
TRDJ1 NA many TRDV1 CALGLTLPPYKLIF TGTGCTCTTGGGTTAACCCTTCCCCCCTATAAACTCATCTTT
TRDJ1 TRDD3 NA TRDV1 CALGQASASPPWGIRGSTDKLIF TGTGCTCTTGGGCAAGCTTCCGCTTCACCTCCCTGGGGGATACGCGGATCAACCGATAAACTCATCTTT
TRDJ1 NA NA TRDV1 CALGEGLHYFRVSSLTRGLLLYTDKLIF TGTGCTCTTGGGGAGGGCCTCCACTATTTTAGGGTCTCCTCACTCACTCGGGGATTACTGCTGTACACCGATAAACTCATCTTT
TRDJ1 TRDD3 few TRDV1 CALGSSARDGGYGGYTDKLIF TGTGCTCTTGGGTCCTCAGCCCGGGATGGGGGATACGGTGGGTACACCGATAAACTCATCTTT
TRDJ1 TRDD3 NA TRDV1 CALGELRNFPQAVLGDTQSKLIF TGTGCTCTTGGGGAGTTACGAAATTTTCCGCAAGCGGTACTGGGGGATACGCAATCTAAACTCATCTTT
TRDJ1 TRDD3 medium-sized TRDV1 CALGPRGVGDHPYTDKLIF TGTGCTCTTGGGCCCCGAGGGGTGGGGGACCACCCGTACACCGATAAACTCATCTTT
TRDJ1 TRDD2 medium-sized TRDV1 CALGESIPTTKKGKLIF TGTGCTCTTGGGGAGTCTATTCCTACTACTAAGAAGGGTAAACTCATCTTT
TRDJ1 TRDD3 NA TRDV1 CALGEKSPTSWGIRVSPSRSKDKLIF TGTGCTCTTGGGGAAAAGTCTCCTACGAGCTGGGGGATACGCGTATCCCCCTCGAGATCGAAGGATAAACTCATCTTT
TRDJ1 TRDD3 medium-sized TRDV1 CALGESRDPPSAPYWGILHTDKLIF TGTGCTCTTGGGGAATCGAGAGATCCGCCCTCAGCCCCCTACTGGGGGATACTCCACACCGATAAACTCATCTTT
TRDJ1 TRDD3 few TRDV1 CALGGFPTGDTTAKLIF TGTGCTCTTGGGGGATTTCCCACGGGGGATACGACAGCAAAACTCATCTTT
TRDJ1 NA few TRDV1 CALGEGQRSTGWSKLIF TGTGCTCTTGGGGAAGGACAACGTAGTACTGGTTGGTCGAAACTCATCTTT
TRDJ1 NA NA TRDV1 CALGGQLRRRGEPDKLIF TGTGCTCTTGGGGGCCAGCTGCGTCGACGGGGGGAACCCGATAAACTCATCTTT
TRDJ1 NA few TRDV1 CALGVTHFQHRLRADKPIF TGTGCTCTTGGGGTTACCCACTTCCAACACCGGCTACGAGCCGATAAGCCCATCTTT
TRDJ1 TRDD3 few TRDV1 CALGLLKDRTGGYTKYTDKLIF TGTGCTCTTGGGCTGCTTAAGGACCGTACTGGGGGATACACAAAGTACACCGATAAACTCATCTTT
TRDJ1 TRDD3 medium-sized TRDV1 CALGEPQSRVLGDNKLIF TGTGCTCTTGGGGAACCCCAATCCCGCGTACTGGGGGATAATAAACTCATCTTT
TRDJ1 NA many TRDV1 CALGEASVAFRGGGVKLIF TGTGCTCTTGGGGAAGCCTCGGTTGCCTTTAGGGGCGGCGGGGTTAAACTCATCTTT
TRDJ1 TRDD3 medium-sized TRDV1 CALGPRGPGGPKLIF TGTGCTCTTGGGCCCCGTGGGCCTGGGGGACCAAAACTCATCTTT
TRDJ1 TRDD3 NA TRDV1 CALGERPPYSPFTGGYRADKLIF TGTGCTCTTGGGGAACGCCCCCCTTACAGTCCCTTTACTGGGGGATACCGGGCTGATAAACTCATCTTT
TRDJ1 NA large TRDV1 CALGERAYNRLPVLGTAYTDKLIF TGTGCTCTTGGGGAACGCGCATATAATCGTCTCCCTGTACTTGGAACGGCCTACACCGATAAACTCATCTTT
TRDJ1 NA few TRDV1 CALGKKRGIPFPYTDKLIF TGTGCTCTTGGTAAAAAGAGGGGAATACCCTTTCCGTACACCGATAAACTCATCTTT
TRDJ1 NA few TRDV1 CALGELAFLRGYSWLTDKLIF TGTGCTCTTGGGGAACTTGCCTTCCTACGGGGATACTCCTGGCTCACCGATAAACTCATCTTT
TRDJ1 TRDD2 NA TRDV1 CALGGSDFLRLGLSTDKLIF TGTGCTCTTGGGGGTTCCGACTTCCTACGGCTGGGTCTAAGCACCGATAAACTCATCTTT
TRDJ1 TRDD3 NA TRDV1 CALGSHRGGILDITDKLIF TGTGCTCTTGGGAGCCATCGGGGGGGGATATTGGATATAACCGATAAACTCATCTTT